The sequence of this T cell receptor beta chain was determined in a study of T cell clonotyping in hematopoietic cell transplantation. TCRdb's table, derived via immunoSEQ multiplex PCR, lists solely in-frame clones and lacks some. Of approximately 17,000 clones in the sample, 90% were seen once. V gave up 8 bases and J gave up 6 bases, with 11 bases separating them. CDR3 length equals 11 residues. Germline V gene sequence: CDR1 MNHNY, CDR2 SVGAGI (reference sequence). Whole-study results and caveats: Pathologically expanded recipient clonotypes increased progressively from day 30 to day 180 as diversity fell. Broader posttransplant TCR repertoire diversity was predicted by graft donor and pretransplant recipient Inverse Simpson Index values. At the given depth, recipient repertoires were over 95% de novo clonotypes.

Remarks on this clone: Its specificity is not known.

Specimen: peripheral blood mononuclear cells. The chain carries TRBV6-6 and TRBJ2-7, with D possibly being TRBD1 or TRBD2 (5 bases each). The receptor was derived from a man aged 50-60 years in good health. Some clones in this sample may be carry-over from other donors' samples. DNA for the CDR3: TGTGCCAGCGATACTAGGGGCGAGCAGTACTTC. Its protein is CASDTRGEQYF.